This entry features one T cell receptor (beta chain) sequence. Using its own MiXCR run on the 5' RACE reads, TCRdb lists one record per CDR3 protein. The sample consists of 300,000 to 400,000 distinct CDR3 sequences, around 12% of them appearing once. The length of the CDR3 is 13 residues. V lost 2 bases, J lost 3 bases, and 6 bases lay in between. Germline values: CDR1 LGHNT, CDR2 FRNRAP. This entry is derived from a study of identical twins. These data were likewise used in another study, on yellow fever vaccine responses in identical twins.

The chain carries TRBV12-5 and TRBJ2-3; D ambiguous. Specimen: CD8+ T cells sorted from blood. The receptor comes from a woman between 18 and 30 years old in good health. CDR3 amino acids: CASGLSTTDTQYF. The CDR3 DNA sequence: TGTGCTAGTGGTTTGTCAACTACAGATACGCAGTATTTT. The entire variable domain, with the rest obtained from reference TRBV12-5 and TRBJ2-3, is as follows: DARVTQTPRHKVTEMGQEVTMRCQPILGHNTVFWYRQTMMQGLELLAYFRNRAPLDDSGMPKDRFSAEMPDATLATLKIQPSEPRDSAVYFCASGLSTTDTQYFGPGTRLTVL.